One sample yielded the 32 T cell receptor beta chains listed below, sequenced in a study of blood T cell repertoires in COVID-19. This table comes from immunoSEQ multiplex PCR, and its TCRdb copy is limited to in-frame clones, with some not included. The data hold roughly 78,000 clones, with approximately 91% observed a single time. The sample consisted of peripheral blood. These receptors were obtained from a man aged 50-59 years with acute or convalescent COVID-19.

This sequence joins TRBV9 and TRBJ2-5; 8 nucleotides match TRBD2. The germline V gene encodes CDR1 SGDLS and CDR2 YYNGEE. With 3 bases clipped from V and 4 bases from J, the junction kept 14 bases outside the gene matches. CDR3 size: 17 residues. The DNA of the CDR3 is TGTGCCAGCAGCGCTCGGGCACTAGCGGCACTGGGAGAGACCCAGTACTTC. This codes for CASSARALAALGETQYF. Full variable domain (missing parts from reference TRBV9 and TRBJ2-5): DSGVTQTPKHLITATGQRVTLRCSPRSGDLSVYWYQQSLDQGLQFLIQYYNGEERAKGNILERFSAQQFPDLHSELNLSSLELGDSALYFCASSARALAALGETQYFGPGTRLLVL.

V usage is TRBV4-2 and J usage is TRBJ2-3; D remains ambiguous. Germline values: CDR1 LGHNA, CDR2 YNFKEQ. Trimming took 2 bases from V and 6 from J, leaving 6 bases between them. The CDR3 is made up of 12 amino acids. Written as DNA, the CDR3 is TGTGCCAGCAGCCAATCAGTCGATACGCAGTATTTT. Translation: CASSQSVDTQYF.

The chain carries TRBV11-2 and TRBJ1-2, with 11 nucleotides matching TRBD1. After removal of 3 bases from V and 3 bases from J, the junction contained 3 bases not matched to a gene. CDR3 size: 15 residues. Looked up from germline, CDR1 is SGHAT and CDR2 is FQNNGV. The CDR3 DNA sequence: TGTGCCAGCAGCTTTGGACAGGGGGCGTACTATGGCTACACCTTC. Translated: CASSFGQGAYYGYTF.

This clone has a count of ten or more. The V call is TRBV7-9, the J call TRBJ2-7; tentatively, D is TRBD2 (5 bases). Germline CDR1 reads SEHNR; CDR2 reads FQNEAQ (reference sequence). The germline V and J ends were trimmed by 8 bases and 3 bases, with 14 bases remaining between them. The CDR3 contains 13 residues. This CDR3 reads CASAKRGYYEQYF. The CDR3 nucleotides read TGTGCCAGCGCAAAACGGGGTTACTACGAGCAGTACTTC.

CDR3 DNA sequence: TGTGCCAGCAGCAAAGGTGAGGGCGGGACTAGAGACTACGAGCAGTACTTC. This translates into CASSKGEGGTRDYEQYF. The genes are TRBV21-1 and TRBJ2-7; the D segment call TRBD2 is taken from the table without a DNA check. TRBV21-1 constitutes a pseudogene. There are 17 residues in the CDR3.

The chain has TRBV12-5 and TRBJ1-2; D is unclear. V lost 4 bases and J 1 base, leaving 7 bases between the germline ends. In germline, CDR1 is LGHNT, CDR2 FRNRAP. The CDR3 runs to 13 residues. CDR3 in DNA: TGTGCTAGTGGTTATCATGTTAACTATGGCTACACCTTC. This gives the protein CASGYHVNYGYTF.

The chain is built from TRBV5-4 and TRBJ1-2, with D perhaps matching TRBD1 (5 bases). Trimming left V 4 bases short and J 8 bases short, with 12 bases between. The CDR3 runs to 12 residues. The germline CDR1 and CDR2 sequences are SGHNT and YYREEE (reference sequence). CDR3 sequence reads: CASSLTAGGYTF. The CDR3 coding sequence is TGTGCCAGCAGCCTGACAGCGGGAGGCTACACCTTC.

The chain links TRBV6-5 to TRBJ1-3; no reliable D call. Trimming removed 6 bases from V and 0 bases from J, with 9 bases in between. Germline-derived CDR1 and CDR2 are MNHEY and SVGAGI. The length of the CDR3 is 14 residues. The CDR3 loop reads CASSPVTSGNTIYF. DNA of the CDR3: TGTGCCAGCAGCCCGGTCACCTCTGGAAACACCATATATTTT.

The J gene is TRBJ2-7, the V gene TRBV7-9, with TRBD1 identical over 9 bases. CDR3 length: 15 amino acids. Germline lookup yields CDR1 SEHNR and CDR2 FQNEAQ (reference sequence). The V and J ends lost 6 bases and 2 bases, in that order; junction bases with no gene match: 8. The CDR3 DNA is TGTGCCAGCAGTCTAGGGGGACAGGGTCCCTACGAGCAGTACTTC. It is translated as CASSLGGQGPYEQYF.

The rearrangement uses TRBV5-6 and TRBJ1-1; TRBD1 matches 8 bases. The germline V gene encodes CDR1 SGHDT and CDR2 YYEEEE. J gave up 5 bases and V 6 bases, and 24 bases lay outside the gene matches. CDR3 length: 19 residues. As DNA, the CDR3 is TGTGCCAGCAACCCGGGGTTACGAGCAGGGGGCGGAGGTTTGACTGAAGCTTTCTTT. This translates into CASNPGLRAGGGGLTEAFF.

The J gene is TRBJ1-1, the V gene TRBV28; a weak D match, TRBD1 (6 bases). This CDR3 is 12 amino acids long. Germline V lookup: CDR1 MDHEN, CDR2 SYDVKM. V lost 5 bases, J lost 8 bases, and 12 bases lay in between. The CDR3 region has the DNA TGTGCCAGCAGTAACCTGGACAGAGAAGCTTTCTTT. Its protein is CASSNLDREAFF. The whole variable domain, filled in from reference TRBV28 and TRBJ1-1, reads DVKVTQSSRYLVKRTGEKVFLECVQDMDHENMFWYRQDPGLGLRLIYFSYDVKMKEKGDIPEGYSVSREKKERFSLILESASTNQTSMYLCASSNLDREAFFGQGTRLTVV.

The chain combines TRBV30 with TRBJ2-7; TRBD1 agrees at 7 bases. Trimming took 2 bases from V and 0 from J; bases not matched to a gene: 4. CDR3 length equals 14 residues. The germline V gene encodes CDR1 GTSNPN and CDR2 SVGIG (reference sequence). CDR3 region: CAWSWTGFSYEQYF. In nucleotides, the CDR3 is TGTGCCTGGAGTTGGACAGGCTTCTCCTACGAGCAGTACTTC.

V and J are TRBV6-5 and TRBJ2-3, with a weak D call TRBD2 (6 bases). CDR1 MNHEY and CDR2 SVGAGI come from the germline V gene. V shed 6 bases and J shed 2 bases, with 12 bases lying between them. CDR3 length equals 14 residues. CDR3 residues: CASSPSGFTDTQYF. Here the CDR3 DNA reads TGTGCCAGCAGCCCCAGCGGGTTCACAGATACGCAGTATTTT.

V is TRBV18 and J is TRBJ2-4, with TRBD1 matching over 8 bases. Unmatched junction bases numbered 4, after V lost 5 bases and J lost 4 bases. The CDR3 sequence is 14 residues long. The germline gives CDR1 KGHSH, CDR2 LQKENI. As DNA, the CDR3 is TGTGCCAGCTCAAAGGGACAGGAGAAAAACATTCAGTACTTC. Amino acid sequence: CASSKGQEKNIQYF. Using reference TRBV18 and TRBJ2-4 for the parts outside the CDR3, the full variable domain is NAGVMQNPRHLVRRRGQEARLRCSPMKGHSHVYWYRQLPEEGLKFMVYLQKENIIDESGMPKERFSAEFPKEGPSILRIQQVVRGDSAAYFCASSKGQEKNIQYFGAGTRLSVL.

The rearrangement joins TRBV19 to TRBJ1-1; the D is unclear. V was shortened by 6 bases and J by 6 bases, with 11 bases between the two germline ends. This CDR3 contains 12 residues. Looked up from germline, CDR1 is LNHDA and CDR2 is SQIVND (reference sequence). The CDR3 DNA sequence: TGTGCCAGTAGCCCCCGTCCGGCTGAAGCTTTCTTT. Protein sequence: CASSPRPAEAFF.

The V call is TRBV7-9, the J call TRBJ1-4; D is perhaps TRBD1 (5 bases). This CDR3 region has 14 residues. V was pared by 1 base and J by 7 bases, with 10 bases between. Germline lookup yields CDR1 SEHNR and CDR2 FQNEAQ (reference sequence). The CDR3 sequence: CASSLGGVFEKLFF. CDR3 nucleotides: TGTGCCAGCAGCTTAGGGGGCGTTTTTGAAAAACTGTTTTTT.

V gene TRBV6-5 combines with J gene TRBJ1-1; the match to TRBD1 covers 10 bases. The V gene's germline CDR1 is MNHEY and CDR2 SVGAGI. V shed 9 bases, J shed 2 bases, and the junction held 6 bases outside the gene matches. This CDR3 has 14 residues. The chain's CDR3 is CASNRDRGNTEAFF. DNA for the CDR3: TGTGCCAGTAACCGGGACAGGGGAAACACTGAAGCTTTCTTT.

This chain links TRBV6-2 or TRBV6-3 with TRBJ1-1; D not resolved. Germline V CDR1 and CDR2: MNHEY, SVGEGT. Trimming pared 6 bases from V and 0 bases from J, leaving 8 bases between. There are 13 residues in the CDR3. The CDR3 nucleotides read TGTGCCAGCAGCCCAGCGATGAACACTGAAGCTTTCTTT. The encoded protein is CASSPAMNTEAFF.

The chain recombines TRBV20-1 with TRBJ1-2; 9 bases fit TRBD1. With 3 bases clipped from V and 2 bases from J, the junction kept 1 base outside the gene matches. This CDR3 is 13 amino acids long. Germline loops: CDR1 DFQATT, CDR2 SNEGSKA (reference sequence). Written as DNA, the CDR3 is TGCAGTGCTAGTGGACAGGGGAACTATGGCTACACCTTC. Its protein product is CSASGQGNYGYTF.

J is TRBJ2-1 and V is TRBV19, with TRBD1 matching 9 bases. The CDR3 consists of 18 residues. J lost 6 bases, V lost 0 bases, and 12 bases had no gene match. Germline V CDR1 and CDR2: LNHDA, SQIVND (reference sequence). The CDR3 coding sequence is TGTGCCAGTAGTATAGATGCCCAAAGCCGGGACAGGGCCAATGAGCAGTTCTTC. It yields the protein CASSIDAQSRDRANEQFF.

CDR3 nucleotides: TGTGCCAGCGTGTCGGGAAACACCATATATTTT. Translating it yields CASVSGNTIYF. This sequence joins TRBV6-5 and TRBJ1-3, with unresolved D. CDR3 length: 11 residues. Germline assignment: CDR1 MNHEY and CDR2 SVGAGI. V dropped 8 bases and J dropped 4 bases, with 6 bases sitting between them.

This sequence joins TRBV6-5 and TRBJ1-1; D uncertain. Trimming removed 6 bases from V and 2 bases from J, with 13 bases in between. The CDR3 runs 14 residues. Per germline, CDR1 MNHEY and CDR2 SVGAGI. The CDR3 DNA reads TGTGCCAGCAGCTCGGGAGGGCCTAACACTGAAGCTTTCTTT. Its translation: CASSSGGPNTEAFF.

The rearrangement uses TRBV7-9 and TRBJ2-3, with 8 bases that match TRBD1. The germline V gene encodes CDR1 SEHNR and CDR2 FQNEAQ (reference sequence). This CDR3 contains 15 residues. With V trimmed by 4 bases and J by 2 bases, 5 bases remained unmatched. This chain's CDR3 is CASSSDRVFTDTQYF. The CDR3 DNA reads as TGTGCCAGCAGCTCGGACAGGGTCTTCACAGATACGCAGTATTTT.

This chain connects TRBV12-1 to TRBJ1-1; no DNA check was done on the table's D call, TRBD1. TRBV12-1 is a listed pseudogene. The CDR3 loop spans 17 amino acids. CDR3 in DNA: TGTGCCAGCATCCATCGACAGGCCGATGGGGCGAACACTGAAGCTTTCTTT. Translated, it gives CASIHRQADGANTEAFF.

The V and J genes are TRBV5-4 and TRBJ1-1; D unresolved. The CDR3 is 14 amino acids. Germline V lookup: CDR1 SGHNT, CDR2 YYREEE (reference sequence). Between the trimmed V and J ends, which lost 7 bases and 4 bases, there was a span of 17 bases. The CDR3 region is CASASGGGITEAFF. The CDR3 region has the DNA TGTGCCAGCGCCTCCGGTGGAGGGATCACTGAAGCTTTCTTT.

V gene TRBV4-1 combines with J gene TRBJ1-6; 8 bases agree with TRBD1. The CDR3 sequence is 17 residues long. The V gene end was trimmed by 6 bases and the J gene end by 1 base; junction bases not matched to a gene: 8. Germline V CDR1 and CDR2: MGHRA, YSYEKL. Written as DNA, the CDR3 is TGCGCCAGCAGTCATCCAGGGGGCCTATCCTATAATTCACCCCTCCACTTT. It encodes CASSHPGGLSYNSPLHF.

This chain joins TRBV9 and TRBJ2-1; D may be TRBD2 (5 bases). This CDR3 has 16 residues. V was shortened by 3 bases and J by 6 bases, with 19 bases between the two germline ends. The germline gives CDR1 SGDLS, CDR2 YYNGEE. The CDR3: CASSAQLGFMSNEQFF. For the CDR3, the DNA is TGTGCCAGCAGCGCCCAACTAGGCTTCATGAGCAATGAGCAGTTCTTC.

The rearrangement joins TRBV19 to TRBJ2-1; 11 bases are shared with TRBD1. With 5 bases clipped from V and 7 bases from J, the junction kept 7 bases outside the gene matches. There are 15 residues in the CDR3. Germline CDR1 reads LNHDA; CDR2 reads SQIVND (reference sequence). This chain's CDR3 is CASSLWTGGRNEQFF. Here the CDR3 DNA reads TGTGCCAGTAGTCTCTGGACAGGGGGCCGGAATGAGCAGTTCTTC.

The CDR3 here is CASSLDTGARYYEQYF. As DNA, the CDR3 is TGCGCCAGCAGCTTGGATACAGGGGCCCGGTACTACGAGCAGTACTTC. V gene TRBV5-1 combines with J gene TRBJ2-7; 7 bases match TRBD1. Germline lookup yields CDR1 SGHRS and CDR2 YFSETQ. This CDR3 is 16 amino acids long. Trimming removed 0 bases from V and 3 bases from J; junction bases left unmatched: 9.

This chain uses TRBV7-8 with TRBJ1-6; 7 bases line up with TRBD1. V lost 1 base, J lost 10 bases, and 13 bases stayed unmatched. Germline V gene lookup returns CDR1 SGHVS and CDR2 FQNEAQ. The CDR3 is made up of 17 amino acids. The CDR3 region is CASSLGRTGPKGSPLHF. In DNA form, the CDR3 reads TGTGCCAGCAGCTTAGGGAGGACAGGTCCCAAGGGATCACCCCTCCACTTT.

This clone was detected only once. The J gene is TRBJ2-3, the V gene TRBV10-3; D unclear. Germline V gene lookup returns CDR1 ENHRY and CDR2 SYGVKD. CDR3 size: 15 residues. V was shortened by 4 bases and J by 2 bases, with 13 bases between the two germline ends. In nucleotides, the CDR3 is TGTGCCATCAGTGCAAAAGGCAGGTTCACAGATACGCAGTATTTT. It encodes CAISAKGRFTDTQYF.

The genes are TRBV5-1 and TRBJ2-1, with 8 bases matching TRBD1. The CDR3 runs to 12 residues. Trimming at V came to 6 bases and at J to 8 bases, leaving 4 bases not matched to a gene. The germline gives CDR1 SGHRS, CDR2 YFSETQ. DNA for the CDR3: TGCGCCAGCATGCAGGGGGCCGATGAGCAGTTCTTC. Amino acids: CASMQGADEQFF.